A selection of T cell receptor beta chains follows, all from one sample in a study of beta chain features in type 1 diabetes. TCRdb's table, derived via immunoSEQ multiplex PCR, lists solely in-frame clones and lacks some. This sample carries a few hundred thousand clones, around 12% of them seen once, and the ten largest clones take approximately 0.01%. The sample was naive CD4+ T cells from blood. These receptors were collected from a woman between 18 and 30 years old with type 1 diabetes. Both conserved end residues are part of each CDR3. The D gene is left open where the match is weak. Not all rows give a size; the values are once, few, many and, for expanded clones, a class.

J gene: TRBJ1-5
D gene: -
V gene: TRBV18
clone size: -
CDR3 protein: CASSPPAGSNQPQHF
CDR3 DNA: TGTGCCAGCTCACCACCGGCGGGGAGCAATCAGCCCCAGCATTTT

J gene: TRBJ1-5
D gene: -
V gene: TRBV9
clone size: few
CDR3 protein: CASSSGAGHSNQPQHF
CDR3 DNA: TGTGCCAGCAGTTCAGGGGCAGGACATAGCAATCAGCCCCAGCATTTT

J gene: TRBJ1-1
D gene: TRBD1
V gene: TRBV19
clone size: -
CDR3 protein: CASSRGNRNTEAFF
CDR3 DNA: TGTGCCAGTAGCAGGGGGAATAGGAACACTGAAGCTTTCTTT

J gene: TRBJ2-5
D gene: -
V gene: TRBV4-3
clone size: few
CDR3 protein: CASSQHGGGAGLETQYF
CDR3 DNA: TGCGCCAGCAGCCAACACGGAGGAGGGGCAGGATTGGAGACCCAGTACTTC

J gene: TRBJ1-2
D gene: TRBD1
V gene: TRBV7-9
clone size: few
CDR3 protein: CASSLGGQEIYGYTF
CDR3 DNA: TGTGCCAGCAGCTTAGGAGGACAGGAGATCTATGGCTACACCTTC

J gene: TRBJ2-5
D gene: TRBD1
V gene: TRBV9
clone size: -
CDR3 protein: CASSPLGQPQETQYF
CDR3 DNA: TGTGCCAGCAGCCCTCTGGGACAGCCTCAAGAGACCCAGTACTTC

J gene: TRBJ2-7
D gene: -
V gene: TRBV5-1
clone size: -
CDR3 protein: CASSLEPASYEQYF
CDR3 DNA: TGCGCCAGCAGCTTGGAACCCGCTAGCTACGAGCAGTACTTC

J gene: TRBJ1-1
D gene: TRBD1
V gene: TRBV2
clone size: few
CDR3 protein: CASSTQQGISEAFF
CDR3 DNA: TGTGCCAGCAGTACACAACAGGGGATTTCTGAAGCTTTCTTT

J gene: TRBJ2-5
D gene: TRBD2
V gene: TRBV19
clone size: -
CDR3 protein: CASRSGLAGLETQYF
CDR3 DNA: TGTGCCAGTAGGTCCGGGCTAGCGGGGTTAGAGACCCAGTACTTC

J gene: TRBJ2-3
D gene: TRBD1
V gene: TRBV19
clone size: -
CDR3 protein: CASSRQGSTDTQYF
CDR3 DNA: TGTGCCAGTAGTCGACAGGGAAGCACAGATACGCAGTATTTT

J gene: TRBJ2-7
D gene: -
V gene: TRBV4-2
clone size: -
CDR3 protein: CASSQDRQGIPYEQYF
CDR3 DNA: TGTGCCAGCAGCCAAGATCGGCAGGGCATTCCCTACGAGCAGTACTTC

J gene: TRBJ2-7
D gene: -
V gene: TRBV5-4
clone size: few
CDR3 protein: CASSLRDSSYEQYF
CDR3 DNA: TGTGCCAGCAGCCTCCGGGACTCCTCCTACGAGCAGTACTTC

J gene: TRBJ2-3
D gene: TRBD2
V gene: TRBV29-1
clone size: few
CDR3 protein: CSVGLAFGTDTQYF
CDR3 DNA: TGCAGCGTGGGACTAGCGTTTGGGACAGATACGCAGTATTTT

J gene: TRBJ1-2
D gene: -
V gene: TRBV30
clone size: few
CDR3 protein: CAWSVVTGGGYTF
CDR3 DNA: TGTGCCTGGAGTGTGGTCACGGGGGGTGGCTACACCTTC

J gene: TRBJ1-3
D gene: -
V gene: TRBV30
clone size: -
CDR3 protein: CAWSGVTGFSGNTIYF
CDR3 DNA: TGTGCCTGGAGTGGGGTTACAGGATTCTCTGGAAACACCATATATTTT

J gene: TRBJ2-3
D gene: -
V gene: TRBV18
clone size: few
CDR3 protein: CASSPPGSGKTDTQYF
CDR3 DNA: TGTGCCAGCTCACCACCCGGTAGCGGAAAAACAGATACGCAGTATTTT

J gene: TRBJ2-2
D gene: -
V gene: TRBV19
clone size: few
CDR3 protein: CASSPHTSTGELFF
CDR3 DNA: TGTGCCAGTAGTCCACACACTAGCACCGGGGAGCTGTTTTTT

J gene: TRBJ2-7
D gene: -
V gene: TRBV2
clone size: -
CDR3 protein: CASRRETYEQYF
CDR3 DNA: TGTGCCAGCAGGAGGGAGACCTACGAGCAGTACTTC

J gene: TRBJ2-7
D gene: -
V gene: TRBV7-2
clone size: few
CDR3 protein: CASSLALRDEQYF
CDR3 DNA: TGTGCCAGCAGCTTAGCGCTGAGGGACGAGCAGTACTTC

J gene: TRBJ2-5
D gene: TRBD2
V gene: TRBV4-1
clone size: few
CDR3 protein: CASSHRLAGGKETQYF
CDR3 DNA: TGCGCCAGCAGCCATCGATTAGCGGGAGGGAAAGAGACCCAGTACTTC

J gene: TRBJ2-5
D gene: TRBD2
V gene: TRBV4-2
clone size: few
CDR3 protein: CASSQGTSGGETQYF
CDR3 DNA: TGTGCCAGCAGCCAGGGGACTAGCGGCGGGGAGACCCAGTACTTC

J gene: TRBJ1-5
D gene: -
V gene: TRBV30
clone size: few
CDR3 protein: CAWSVGSQPQHF
CDR3 DNA: TGTGCCTGGAGTGTAGGGAGTCAGCCCCAGCATTTT

J gene: TRBJ2-5
D gene: TRBD2
V gene: TRBV4-3
clone size: -
CDR3 protein: CASSQDLPSGRAGETQYF
CDR3 DNA: TGCGCCAGCAGCCAAGATCTCCCTAGCGGGAGGGCCGGGGAGACCCAGTACTTC

J gene: TRBJ1-2
D gene: -
V gene: TRBV7-2
clone size: -
CDR3 protein: CASSLNYRESFYGYTF
CDR3 DNA: TGTGCCAGCAGCTTAAATTACAGGGAAAGTTTCTATGGCTACACCTTC

J gene: TRBJ1-1
D gene: -
V gene: TRBV30
clone size: few
CDR3 protein: CAWSVAVNTEAFF
CDR3 DNA: TGTGCCTGGAGTGTGGCGGTGAACACTGAAGCTTTCTTT

J gene: TRBJ2-5
D gene: TRBD1
V gene: TRBV30
clone size: -
CDR3 protein: CAWSVSGQGGETQYF
CDR3 DNA: TGTGCCTGGAGTGTATCGGGACAGGGGGGGGAGACCCAGTACTTC

J gene: TRBJ1-1
D gene: -
V gene: TRBV28
clone size: -
CDR3 protein: CASSRRGGAFF
CDR3 DNA: TGTGCCAGCAGTCGGCGGGGAGGGGCTTTCTTT

J gene: TRBJ2-3
D gene: -
V gene: TRBV6-6
clone size: few
CDR3 protein: CASSRNHNTDTQYF
CDR3 DNA: TGTGCCAGCAGCCGAAACCACAACACAGATACGCAGTATTTT

J gene: TRBJ2-1
D gene: TRBD1
V gene: TRBV5-1
clone size: few
CDR3 protein: CASSLDRVWGNEQFF
CDR3 DNA: TGCGCCAGCAGCTTAGACAGGGTGTGGGGCAATGAGCAGTTCTTC

J gene: TRBJ1-5
D gene: -
V gene: TRBV18
clone size: -
CDR3 protein: CASSLTGNSNQPQHF
CDR3 DNA: TGTGCCAGCTCACTCACAGGCAATAGCAATCAGCCCCAGCATTTT

J gene: TRBJ2-7
D gene: -
V gene: TRBV7-8
clone size: few
CDR3 protein: CASSFSGTFYEQYF
CDR3 DNA: TGTGCCAGCAGCTTTAGCGGAACGTTCTACGAGCAGTACTTC

J gene: TRBJ1-2
D gene: TRBD1
V gene: TRBV7-9
clone size: few
CDR3 protein: CASSSLTGTNYGYTF
CDR3 DNA: TGTGCCAGCTCCTCTTTGACAGGGACGAACTATGGCTACACCTTC

J gene: TRBJ1-1
D gene: -
V gene: TRBV15
clone size: once
CDR3 protein: CATSRVWTAEAFF
CDR3 DNA: TGTGCCACCAGCAGAGTTTGGACAGCTGAAGCTTTCTTT

J gene: TRBJ1-1
D gene: TRBD1
V gene: TRBV7-2
clone size: -
CDR3 protein: CASSSTGALNTEAFF
CDR3 DNA: TGTGCCAGCAGCTCCACAGGGGCATTGAACACTGAAGCTTTCTTT

J gene: TRBJ2-7
D gene: -
V gene: TRBV2
clone size: few
CDR3 protein: CASPNEQYF
CDR3 DNA: TGTGCCAGTCCTAACGAGCAGTACTTC

J gene: TRBJ2-3
D gene: TRBD1
V gene: TRBV7-2
clone size: -
CDR3 protein: CASSQDRGRDTQYF
CDR3 DNA: TGTGCCAGCAGCCAGGACAGGGGAAGAGATACGCAGTATTTT

J gene: TRBJ2-5
D gene: TRBD2
V gene: TRBV29-1
clone size: -
CDR3 protein: CSAAVGAGGDQTQYF
CDR3 DNA: TGCAGCGCCGCGGTTGGTGCGGGAGGGGATCAGACCCAGTACTTC

J gene: TRBJ2-1
D gene: TRBD1
V gene: TRBV5-1
clone size: few
CDR3 protein: CASSFQGDEQFF
CDR3 DNA: TGCGCCAGCAGCTTCCAGGGGGACGAGCAGTTCTTC

J gene: TRBJ2-2
D gene: -
V gene: TRBV14
clone size: -
CDR3 protein: CASKQHRDGELFF
CDR3 DNA: TGTGCCAGCAAACAACACAGGGACGGGGAGCTGTTTTTT

J gene: TRBJ1-1
D gene: TRBD1
V gene: TRBV7-9
clone size: few
CDR3 protein: CASSLRTGKSSDTEAFF
CDR3 DNA: TGTGCCAGCAGCTTAAGGACAGGGAAGTCCAGCGACACTGAAGCTTTCTTT

J gene: TRBJ2-1
D gene: -
V gene: TRBV10-3
clone size: -
CDR3 protein: CAMRQGRDNEQFF
CDR3 DNA: TGTGCCATGCGGCAGGGCCGCGACAATGAGCAGTTCTTC

J gene: TRBJ2-7
D gene: TRBD2
V gene: TRBV7-3
clone size: -
CDR3 protein: CASSLTSGRMGEQYF
CDR3 DNA: TGTGCCAGCAGCCTCACTAGCGGGAGGATGGGCGAGCAGTACTTC

J gene: TRBJ1-2
D gene: -
V gene: TRBV5-4
clone size: few
CDR3 protein: CASSLVGGFGDGYTF
CDR3 DNA: TGTGCCAGCAGCTTGGTGGGGGGGTTCGGGGATGGCTACACCTTC

J gene: TRBJ2-1
D gene: TRBD1
V gene: TRBV7-9
clone size: few
CDR3 protein: CASSPGTGHNEQFF
CDR3 DNA: TGTGCCAGCAGCCCCGGGACAGGGCACAATGAGCAGTTCTTC

J gene: TRBJ2-3
D gene: -
V gene: TRBV6-5
clone size: -
CDR3 protein: CASRVTGTDTQYF
CDR3 DNA: TGTGCCAGCAGGGTTACAGGGACAGATACGCAGTATTTT

J gene: TRBJ1-5
D gene: TRBD1
V gene: TRBV29-1
clone size: -
CDR3 protein: CSVGDRNQPQHF
CDR3 DNA: TGCAGCGTTGGGGACAGGAATCAGCCCCAGCATTTT